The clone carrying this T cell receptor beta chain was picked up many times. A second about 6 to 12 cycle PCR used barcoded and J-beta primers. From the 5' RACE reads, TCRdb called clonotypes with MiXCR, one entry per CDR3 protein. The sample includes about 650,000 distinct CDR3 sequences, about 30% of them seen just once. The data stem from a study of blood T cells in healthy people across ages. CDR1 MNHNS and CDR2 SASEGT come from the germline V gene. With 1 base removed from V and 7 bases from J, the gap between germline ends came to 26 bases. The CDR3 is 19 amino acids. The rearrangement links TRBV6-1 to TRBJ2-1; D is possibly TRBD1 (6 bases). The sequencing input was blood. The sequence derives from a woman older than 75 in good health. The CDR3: CASSEVLWGGGAMPNEQFF. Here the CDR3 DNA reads TGTGCCAGCAGTGAAGTGCTCTGGGGTGGGGGCGCCATGCCGAATGAGCAGTTCTTC.